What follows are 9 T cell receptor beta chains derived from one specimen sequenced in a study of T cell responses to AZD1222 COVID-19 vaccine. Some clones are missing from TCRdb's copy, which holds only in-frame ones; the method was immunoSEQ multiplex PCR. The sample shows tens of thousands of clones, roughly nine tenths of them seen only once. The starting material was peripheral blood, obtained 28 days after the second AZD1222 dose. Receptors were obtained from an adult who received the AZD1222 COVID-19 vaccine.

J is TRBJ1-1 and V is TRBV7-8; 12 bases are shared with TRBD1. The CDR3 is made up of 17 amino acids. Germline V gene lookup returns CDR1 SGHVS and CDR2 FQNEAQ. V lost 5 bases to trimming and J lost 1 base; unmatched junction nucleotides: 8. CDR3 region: CASSRPGQGARNTEAFF. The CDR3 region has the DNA TGTGCCAGCAGCCGACCGGGACAGGGGGCCAGGAACACTGAAGCTTTCTTT.

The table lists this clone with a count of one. CDR3 region: CASSGGVSTDTQYF. CDR3 in DNA: TGTGCCAGCAGTGGGGGGGTGAGCACAGATACGCAGTATTTT. The chain joins TRBV7-9 to TRBJ2-3; TRBD2 matches at 7 bases. V lost 6 bases and J lost 0; bases outside the gene matches: 3. This CDR3 contains 14 residues. CDR1 SEHNR and CDR2 FQNEAQ come from the germline V gene (reference sequence). Supplemented by reference TRBV7-9 and TRBJ2-3, the full variable domain reads DTGVSQNPRHKITKRGQNVTFRCDPISEHNRLYWYRQTLGQGPEFLTYFQNEAQLEKSRLLSDRFSAERPKGSFSTLEIQRTEQGDSAMYLCASSGGVSTDTQYFGPGTRLTVL.

CDR3 protein: CASSFLRGSSYEQYF. CDR3 nucleotides: TGTGCCAGCAGTTTCTTGAGGGGAAGCTCCTACGAGCAGTACTTC. The chain links TRBV27 to TRBJ2-7; perhaps D is TRBD1 or TRBD2 (5 bases each). This CDR3 is built from 15 residues. The V and J ends lost 3 bases and 0 bases respectively, with 12 bases between them. Germline CDR1 and CDR2: MNHEY and SMNVEV (reference sequence).

The CDR3 coding sequence is TGTGCCAGCAGCGCTCTTAACGAGCAGTACTTC. It codes for CASSALNEQYF. V gene TRBV2 combines with J gene TRBJ2-7; D remains unclear. Trimming cost V 6 bases and J 5 bases, with 8 bases left between them. The CDR3 runs to 11 residues. CDR1 and CDR2 from the germline V gene are SNHLY and FYNNEI.

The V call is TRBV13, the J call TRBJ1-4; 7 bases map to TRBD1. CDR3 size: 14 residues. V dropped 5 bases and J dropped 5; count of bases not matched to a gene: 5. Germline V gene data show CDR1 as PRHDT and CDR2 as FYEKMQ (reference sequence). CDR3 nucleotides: TGTGCCAGCAGCCAGGGGGGGGCAAATGAAAAACTGTTTTTT. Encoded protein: CASSQGGANEKLFF.

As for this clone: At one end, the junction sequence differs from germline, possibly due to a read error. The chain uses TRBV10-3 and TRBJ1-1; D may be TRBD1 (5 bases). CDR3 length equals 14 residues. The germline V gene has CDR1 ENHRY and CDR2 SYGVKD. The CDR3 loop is CAISESGDGTDAFF. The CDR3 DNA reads TGTGCCATCAGTGAGTCGGGGGACGGTACTGACGCTTTCTTT.

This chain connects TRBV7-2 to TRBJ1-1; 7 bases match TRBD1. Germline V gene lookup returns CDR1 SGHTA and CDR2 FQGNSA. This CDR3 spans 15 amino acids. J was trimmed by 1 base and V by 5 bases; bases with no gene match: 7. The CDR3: CASSTSGTENTEAFF. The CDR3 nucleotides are TGTGCCAGCAGCACATCCGGGACAGAGAACACTGAAGCTTTCTTT.

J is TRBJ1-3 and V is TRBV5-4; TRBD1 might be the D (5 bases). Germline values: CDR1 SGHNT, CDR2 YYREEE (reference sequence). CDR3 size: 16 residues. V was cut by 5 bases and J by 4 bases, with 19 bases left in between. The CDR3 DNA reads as TGTGCCAGCAGTAGACCCCAGGGCGTACAAGGAAACACCATATATTTT. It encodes CASSRPQGVQGNTIYF.

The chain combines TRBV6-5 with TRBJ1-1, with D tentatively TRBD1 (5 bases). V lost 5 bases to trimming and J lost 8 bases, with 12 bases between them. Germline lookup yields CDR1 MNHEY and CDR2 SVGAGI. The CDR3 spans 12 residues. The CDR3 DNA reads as TGTGCCAGCAGTAGGGACCTCGGAGAAGCTTTCTTT. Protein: CASSRDLGEAFF.